Shown below are 22 T cell receptor beta chains from a single sample sequenced in a study of regulatory T cells in long-lasting Graves disease. HTBI primers from iRepertoire and Arm-PCR of CDR3 regions yielded the TCR beta libraries. TCRdb re-called the multiplex PCR reads with MiXCR, one entry per CDR3 protein. The sample records about 360,000 distinct CDR3 sequences, 16% being singletons. The sample's time point: newly diagnosed GD, antithyroid drugs for less than 3 months. RNA isolated from PBMCs was used to make the TCR library. These data were also reused for a study on T cells in Graves' hyperthyroidism and ophthalmopathy.

The specimen comprised peripheral blood mononuclear cells (PBMCs), sampled at new diagnosis, from a patient treated with antithyroid drugs. Receptors were obtained from a woman between 18 and 30 years old with Graves disease.

This rearrangement joins TRBV5-1 to TRBJ1-3; D call uncertain. Germline values: CDR1 SGHRS, CDR2 YFSETQ. V gave up 0 bases and J gave up 8 bases, with 3 bases separating them. This CDR3 spans 11 amino acids. CDR3 loop: CASSLEYTIYF. The CDR3 bases are TGCGCCAGCAGCTTGGAATACACCATATATTTT.

Many counts were recorded for this clonotype. The gene calls are TRBV3-1 and TRBJ1-3; possible D gene TRBD1, 5 bases. The germline V and J ends were trimmed by 4 bases and 1 base, with 8 bases remaining between them. The germline gives CDR1 LGHDT, CDR2 YNNKEL (reference sequence). The CDR3 runs 14 residues. The CDR3 DNA reads TGTGCCAGCAGCCTAGGGGAATCTGGAAACACCATATATTTT. Its protein product is CASSLGESGNTIYF.

This clonotype was recorded many times. The CDR3 here is CASSLTTEGAMNIQYF. The CDR3 nucleotides read TGTGCCAGCAGCTTAACGACGGAGGGGGCCATGAACATTCAGTACTTC. This chain uses TRBV7-3 with TRBJ2-4, with D possibly matching TRBD1 (7 bases). Germline-derived CDR1 and CDR2 are SGHTA and FQGTGA. The CDR3 loop spans 16 amino acids. V lost 0 bases and J 7 bases, leaving 16 bases between the germline ends.

This clonotype was seen at least ten times. V and J are TRBV2 and TRBJ2-1, with D uncertain. With 4 bases removed from V and 3 bases from J, the gap between germline ends came to 7 bases. Germline values: CDR1 SNHLY, CDR2 FYNNEI. The CDR3 length is 13 residues. CDR3 protein: CASSATVYNEQFF. In DNA form, the CDR3 reads TGTGCCAGCAGTGCTACAGTCTACAATGAGCAGTTCTTC.

This clonotype came up a few times. V gene TRBV7-2 combines with J gene TRBJ2-4; possibly TRBD1 for D (6 bases). The CDR3 loop spans 16 amino acids. CDR1 and CDR2 from the germline V gene are SGHTA and FQGNSA. With 5 bases removed from V and 1 base from J, the gap between germline ends came to 15 bases. CDR3 nucleotide sequence: TGTGCCAGCAGCGGCCACAGGACAGCCGCCAAAAACATTCAGTACTTC. Encoded protein: CASSGHRTAAKNIQYF.

This clonotype was counted only a few times. The chain uses TRBV27 and TRBJ2-1; D possibly matches TRBD1 or TRBD2 (5 bases each). There are 11 residues in the CDR3. Germline CDR1 reads MNHEY; CDR2 reads SMNVEV (reference sequence). Trimming took 7 bases from V and 7 from J, leaving 8 bases between them. CDR3 nucleotide sequence: TGTGCCAGCACCTGGGGGAATGAGCAGTTCTTC. Its translation: CASTWGNEQFF.

This clonotype was detected ten times or more. The chain carries TRBV3-1 and TRBJ1-2; weak D call: TRBD1 (6 bases). The CDR3 has 16 amino acids. Germline V CDR1 and CDR2: LGHDT, YNNKEL (reference sequence). The V gene lost 3 bases and the J gene lost 1 base, with 15 bases spanning the gap. The CDR3 DNA is TGTGCCAGCAGCCAGCGGGACAAAAGAGGTAACTATGGCTACACCTTC. Its translation: CASSQRDKRGNYGYTF.

This rearrangement joins TRBV20-1 to TRBJ2-2, with TRBD2 matching 10 bases. J lost 5 bases, V lost 4 bases, and 7 bases had no gene match. CDR1 DFQATT and CDR2 SNEGSKA come from the germline V gene (reference sequence). There are 15 residues in the CDR3. The CDR3 here is CSAIVAGGITGELFF. CDR3 DNA sequence: TGCAGTGCTATCGTAGCGGGGGGCATAACCGGGGAGCTGTTTTTT.

This clonotype was observed at least ten times. This chain connects TRBV9 to TRBJ2-3, with D tentatively TRBD2 (5 bases). Trimming shortened V by 4 bases and J by 6 bases, and 15 bases separated the two germline ends. CDR1 and CDR2 from the germline V gene are SGDLS and YYNGEE. The CDR3 runs to 14 residues. The CDR3: CASSQVEGADTQYF. DNA for the CDR3: TGTGCCAGCAGCCAAGTAGAGGGAGCGGATACGCAGTATTTT. Complete variable domain (other parts from reference TRBV9 and TRBJ2-3): DSGVTQTPKHLITATGQRVTLRCSPRSGDLSVYWYQQSLDQGLQFLIQYYNGEERAKGNILERFSAQQFPDLHSELNLSSLELGDSALYFCASSQVEGADTQYFGPGTRLTVL.

The chain uses TRBV25-1 and TRBJ1-2; TRBD1 agrees at 8 bases. Germline values: CDR1 MGHDK, CDR2 SYGVNS. V lost 6 bases to trimming and J lost 4 bases; unmatched junction nucleotides: 7. The CDR3 contains 14 residues. The CDR3 loop is CASRGQGAGYGYTF. The CDR3 region has the DNA TGTGCCAGCAGAGGCCAGGGGGCCGGCTATGGCTACACCTTC.

This clonotype was seen repeatedly, ten times or more. This chain links TRBV6-1 with TRBJ2-5, with a tentative D call TRBD2 (6 bases). Per germline, CDR1 MNHNS and CDR2 SASEGT. V dropped 6 bases and J dropped 4 bases, with 15 bases sitting between them. The CDR3 spans 14 residues. The CDR3 spells CASRKRLVGETQYF. CDR3 DNA: TGTGCCAGCAGAAAAAGACTAGTTGGAGAGACCCAGTACTTC.

The chain links TRBV29-1 to TRBJ2-7, with D maybe TRBD2 (6 bases). Germline V gene lookup returns CDR1 SQVTM and CDR2 ANQGSEA. CDR3 length equals 12 residues. V lost 4 bases and J lost 2, with 9 bases in between. Here the CDR3 DNA reads TGCAGCGTTGCGGGAGTTGCCTACGAGCAGTACTTC. It codes for CSVAGVAYEQYF.

This clonotype was counted a few times. The chain is built from TRBV28 and TRBJ2-1, with D perhaps matching TRBD1 (6 bases). Germline-derived CDR1 and CDR2 are MDHEN and SYDVKM. V was clipped by 6 bases and J by 10 bases, with 19 bases between them. The CDR3 length is 14 residues. CDR3 residues: CASRHRSAGVEQFF. Written as DNA, the CDR3 is TGTGCCAGCAGGCACCGGAGCGCAGGGGTGGAGCAGTTCTTC.

This clonotype occurred many times. The rearrangement uses TRBV19 and TRBJ2-1; D possibly corresponds to TRBD2 (6 bases). Trimming removed 7 bases at V and 8 bases at J, with 21 bases between. The germline V gene encodes CDR1 LNHDA and CDR2 SQIVND (reference sequence). The CDR3 length is 15 residues. The CDR3 loop is CASTALLWGDDEQFF. In DNA, the CDR3 is TGTGCCAGTACGGCTCTCCTTTGGGGGGACGATGAGCAGTTCTTC.

V is TRBV27 and J is TRBJ2-2, with 9 bases aligning to TRBD1. The trim removed 5 bases at V and 7 bases at J, leaving 8 bases unmatched. CDR3 length: 15 residues. Germline lookup yields CDR1 MNHEY and CDR2 SMNVEV (reference sequence). The CDR3 DNA is TGTGCCAGCAGTCTAAGGGGACAGGGCCGCGGGGAGCTGTTTTTT. This codes for CASSLRGQGRGELFF.

The V and J genes are TRBV10-3 and TRBJ1-5; D gene uncertain. The V end lost 2 bases, the J end lost 1 base, and 3 bases lay between the germline ends. The length of the CDR3 is 13 residues. Germline loops: CDR1 ENHRY, CDR2 SYGVKD. DNA for the CDR3: TGTGCCATCAGTGAGGGGAGCAATCAGCCCCAGCATTTT. Its translation is CAISEGSNQPQHF.

The count of this clonotype is one. The chain joins TRBV9 to TRBJ2-1, with D possibly being TRBD1 or TRBD2 (6 bases each). Trimming removed 3 bases at V and 9 bases at J, with 10 bases between. CDR3 length equals 12 residues. Germline V gene data show CDR1 as SGDLS and CDR2 as YYNGEE. CDR3 loop: CASSEGGGEQFF. In nucleotides, the CDR3 is TGTGCCAGCAGCGAGGGGGGCGGTGAGCAGTTCTTC.

This clonotype was picked up one time. The chain combines TRBV5-1 with TRBJ1-5; 8 bases are shared with TRBD1. V shed 3 bases and J 7 bases; nucleotides not matched to a gene: 9. Looked up from germline, CDR1 is SGHRS and CDR2 is YFSETQ. The CDR3 extends over 15 amino acids. The CDR3 is CASSSDGQGGQPQHF. The CDR3 region has the DNA TGCGCCAGCAGCTCAGACGGACAGGGCGGGCAGCCCCAGCATTTT.

This clonotype was seen many times. The CDR3 coding sequence is TGTGCCACCAGCGACTCCCGCCGACAGGGGCGAATATCGAACACTGAAGCTTTCTTT. Its protein is CATSDSRRQGRISNTEAFF. The chain links TRBV15 to TRBJ1-1; 8 positions match TRBD1. The CDR3 has 19 residues. CDR1 is LNHNV, CDR2 YYDKDF, per germline (reference sequence). The trim removed 5 bases at V and 1 base at J, leaving 18 bases unmatched. Drawing the rest from reference TRBV15 and TRBJ1-1, the complete variable domain is DAMVIQNPRYQVTQFGKPVTLSCSQTLNHNVMYWYQQKSSQAPKLLFHYYDKDFNNEADTPDNFQSRRPNTSFCFLDIRSPGLGDTAMYLCATSDSRRQGRISNTEAFFGQGTRLTVV.

Worth noting for this clonotype: A clone one base away is much larger, so this may be a read error. The chain is built from TRBV5-1 and TRBJ1-1, with D perhaps TRBD1 (6 bases). The CDR3 is made up of 12 amino acids. Germline V gives CDR1 SGHRS, CDR2 YFSETQ. CDR3 DNA: TGCGCCAGCAACTTGGCGGACAGTGAGGCTTTCTTT. The encoded protein is CASNLADSEAFF. The full variable domain, completed using reference TRBV5-1 and TRBJ1-1, is KAGVTQTPRYLIKTRGQQVTLSCSPISGHRSVSWYQQTPGQGLQFLFEYFSETQRNKGNFPGRFSGRQFSNSRSEMNVSTLELGDSALYLCASNLADSEAFFGQGTRLTVV.

This clonotype was found many times. The chain links TRBV29-1 to TRBJ2-3; D remains unclear. The CDR3 runs to 12 residues. Germline CDR1 is SQVTM and CDR2 is ANQGSEA. Trimming left V 3 bases short and J 2 bases short, with 6 bases between. The CDR3 DNA is TGCAGCGTTGACGGCTTCACAGATACGCAGTATTTT. Translating it yields CSVDGFTDTQYF.

This clonotype was recorded at least ten times. This chain links TRBV6-1 with TRBJ2-6; D may match TRBD1 or TRBD2 (6 bases each). V was cut by 7 bases and J by 0 bases, with 19 bases left in between. Germline V gene sequence: CDR1 MNHNS, CDR2 SASEGT. CDR3 length: 18 residues. DNA of the CDR3: TGTGCCAGCACTACCGACGGAGGGGGTTTCTCTGGGGCCAACGTCCTGACTTTC. Translation gives CASTTDGGGFSGANVLTF.